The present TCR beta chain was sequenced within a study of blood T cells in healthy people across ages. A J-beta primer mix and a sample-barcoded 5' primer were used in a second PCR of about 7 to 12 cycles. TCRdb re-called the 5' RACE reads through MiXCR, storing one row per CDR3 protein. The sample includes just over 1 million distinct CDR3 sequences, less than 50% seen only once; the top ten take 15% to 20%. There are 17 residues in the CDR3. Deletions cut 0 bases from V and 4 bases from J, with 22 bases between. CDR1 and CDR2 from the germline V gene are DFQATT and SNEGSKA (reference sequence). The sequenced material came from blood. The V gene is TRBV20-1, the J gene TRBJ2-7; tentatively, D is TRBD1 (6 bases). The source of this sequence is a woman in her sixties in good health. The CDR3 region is CSARDKTGPSRWYEQYF. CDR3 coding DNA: TGCAGTGCTAGAGACAAAACAGGGCCGAGCAGGTGGTACGAGCAGTACTTC.